The present entry profiles one T cell receptor beta chain with its context. The CDR3 is 13 residues long. V was pared by 4 bases and J by 1 base, with 8 bases between. Looked up from germline, CDR1 is MNHEY and CDR2 is SVGAGI. The entry originates in a study of T cell responses to AZD1222 COVID-19 vaccine. Only in-frame clones appear in the TCRdb table, and some are missing; sequencing was by immunoSEQ multiplex PCR. Of about 130,000 clones listed, approximately 94% are singletons. The gene calls are TRBV6-5 and TRBJ2-7; a possible D gene is TRBD2 (6 bases). The material was peripheral blood, obtained on day 0 of AZD1222 vaccination. The TCR was taken from an adult in good health. CDR3 sequence reads: CASSLTSSYEQYF. CDR3 coding DNA: TGTGCCAGCAGTTTGACTAGTTCCTACGAGCAGTACTTC.